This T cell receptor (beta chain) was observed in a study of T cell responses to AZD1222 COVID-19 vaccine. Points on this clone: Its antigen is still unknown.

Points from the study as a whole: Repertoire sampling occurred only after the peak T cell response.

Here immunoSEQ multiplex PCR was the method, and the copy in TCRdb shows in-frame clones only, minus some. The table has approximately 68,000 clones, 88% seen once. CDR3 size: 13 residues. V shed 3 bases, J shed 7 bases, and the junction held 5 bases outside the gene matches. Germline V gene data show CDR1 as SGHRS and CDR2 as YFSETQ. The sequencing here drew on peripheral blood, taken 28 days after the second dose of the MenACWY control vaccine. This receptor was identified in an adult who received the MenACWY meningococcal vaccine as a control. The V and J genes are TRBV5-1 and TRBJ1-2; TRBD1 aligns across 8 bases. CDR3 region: CASSSQGDGGYTF. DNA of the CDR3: TGCGCCAGCAGCTCACAGGGGGATGGTGGCTACACCTTC.